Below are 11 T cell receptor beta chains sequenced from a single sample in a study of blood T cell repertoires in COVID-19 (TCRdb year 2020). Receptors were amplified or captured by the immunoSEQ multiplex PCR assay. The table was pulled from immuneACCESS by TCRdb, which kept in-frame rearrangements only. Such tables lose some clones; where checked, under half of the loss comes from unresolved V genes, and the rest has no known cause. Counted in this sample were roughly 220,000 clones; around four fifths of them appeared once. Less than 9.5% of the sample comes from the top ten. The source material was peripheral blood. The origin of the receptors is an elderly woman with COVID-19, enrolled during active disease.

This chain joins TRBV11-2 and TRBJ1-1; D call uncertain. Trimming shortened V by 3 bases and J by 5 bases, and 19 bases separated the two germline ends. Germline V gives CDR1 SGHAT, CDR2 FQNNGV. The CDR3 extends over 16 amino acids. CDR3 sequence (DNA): TGTGCCAGCAGCTTCACCTCCGGGGTGACGGGGACTGAAGCTTTCTTT. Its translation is CASSFTSGVTGTEAFF. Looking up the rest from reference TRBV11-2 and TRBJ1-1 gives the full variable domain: EAGVAQSPRYKIIEKRQSVAFWCNPISGHATLYWYQQILGQGPKLLIQFQNNGVVDDSQLPKDRFSAERLKGVDSTLKIQPAKLEDSAVYLCASSFTSGVTGTEAFFGQGTRLTVV.

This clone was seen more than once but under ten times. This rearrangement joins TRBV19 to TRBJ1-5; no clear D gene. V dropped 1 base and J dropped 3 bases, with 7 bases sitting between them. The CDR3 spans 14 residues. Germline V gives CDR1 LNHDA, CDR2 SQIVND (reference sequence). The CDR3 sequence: CASSIGQFNQPQHF. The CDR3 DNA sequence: TGTGCCAGTAGTATAGGTCAGTTCAATCAGCCCCAGCATTTT. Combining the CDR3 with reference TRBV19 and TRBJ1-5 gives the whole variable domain DGGITQSPKYLFRKEGQNVTLSCEQNLNHDAMYWYRQDPGQGLRLIYYSQIVNDFQKGDIAEGYSVSREKKESFPLTVTSAQKNPTAFYLCASSIGQFNQPQHFGDGTRLSIL.

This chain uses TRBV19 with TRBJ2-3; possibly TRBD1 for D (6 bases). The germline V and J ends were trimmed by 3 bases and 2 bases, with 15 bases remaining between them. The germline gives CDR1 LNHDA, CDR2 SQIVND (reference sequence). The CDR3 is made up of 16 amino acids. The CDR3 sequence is CASSITWPGATDTQYF. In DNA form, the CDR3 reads TGTGCCAGTAGTATCACCTGGCCAGGGGCCACAGATACGCAGTATTTT.

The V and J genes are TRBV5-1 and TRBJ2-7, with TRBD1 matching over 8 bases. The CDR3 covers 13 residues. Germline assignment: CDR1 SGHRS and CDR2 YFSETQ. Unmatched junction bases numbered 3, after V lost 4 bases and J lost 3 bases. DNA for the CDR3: TGCGCCAGCAGCAACACAGGGGGCTACGAGCAGTACTTC. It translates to CASSNTGGYEQYF. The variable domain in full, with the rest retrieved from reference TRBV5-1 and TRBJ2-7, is KAGVTQTPRYLIKTRGQQVTLSCSPISGHRSVSWYQQTPGQGLQFLFEYFSETQRNKGNFPGRFSGRQFSNSRSEMNVSTLELGDSALYLCASSNTGGYEQYFGPGTRLTVT.

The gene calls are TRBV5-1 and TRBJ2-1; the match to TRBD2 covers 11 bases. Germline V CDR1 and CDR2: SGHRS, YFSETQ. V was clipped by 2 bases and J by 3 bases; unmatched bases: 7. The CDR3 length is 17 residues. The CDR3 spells CASSFGRTSGSYNEQFF. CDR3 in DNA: TGCGCCAGCAGCTTTGGCAGAACTAGCGGGAGCTACAATGAGCAGTTCTTC.

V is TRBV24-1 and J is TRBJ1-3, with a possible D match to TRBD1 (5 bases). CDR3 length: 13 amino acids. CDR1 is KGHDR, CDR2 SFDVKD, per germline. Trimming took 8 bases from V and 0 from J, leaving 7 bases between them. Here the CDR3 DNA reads TGTGCCACCACAGACAGCTCTGGAAACACCATATATTTT. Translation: CATTDSSGNTIYF.

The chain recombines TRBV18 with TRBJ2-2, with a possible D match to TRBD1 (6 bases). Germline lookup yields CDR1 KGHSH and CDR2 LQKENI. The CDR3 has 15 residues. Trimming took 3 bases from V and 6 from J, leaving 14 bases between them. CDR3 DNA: TGTGCCAGCTCACCGTCTCAGACAGGTCCCGGGGAGCTGTTTTTT. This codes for CASSPSQTGPGELFF.

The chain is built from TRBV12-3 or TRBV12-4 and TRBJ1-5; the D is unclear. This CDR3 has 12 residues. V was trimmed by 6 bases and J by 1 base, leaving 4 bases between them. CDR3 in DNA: TGTGCCAGCAGCGCGAGCAATCAGCCCCAGCATTTT. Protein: CASSASNQPQHF.

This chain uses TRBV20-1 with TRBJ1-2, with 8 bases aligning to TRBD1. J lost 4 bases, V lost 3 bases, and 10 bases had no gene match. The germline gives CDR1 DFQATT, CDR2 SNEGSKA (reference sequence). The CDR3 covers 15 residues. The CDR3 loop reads CSASRTGGSSYGYTF. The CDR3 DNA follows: TGCAGTGCTAGTCGAACAGGGGGAAGTTCCTATGGCTACACCTTC.

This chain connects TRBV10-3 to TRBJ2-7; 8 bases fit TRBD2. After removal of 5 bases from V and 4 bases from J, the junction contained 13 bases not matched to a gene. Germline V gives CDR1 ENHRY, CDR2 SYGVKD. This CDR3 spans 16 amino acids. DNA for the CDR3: TGTGCCATCAGTCAGCCCCCGGGAGGGGGTTTATACGAGCAGTACTTC. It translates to CAISQPPGGGLYEQYF.

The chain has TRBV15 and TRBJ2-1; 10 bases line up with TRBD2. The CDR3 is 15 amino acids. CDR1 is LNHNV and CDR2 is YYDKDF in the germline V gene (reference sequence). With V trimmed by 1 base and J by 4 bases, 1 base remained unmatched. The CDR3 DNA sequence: TGTGCCACCAGCAGAGGACTAGCGGGTTACAATGAGCAGTTCTTC. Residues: CATSRGLAGYNEQFF.